This T cell receptor beta chain was identified during a study of blood T cell repertoires in COVID-19. Background on the study: Samples representing acute and convalescent COVID-19 were sourced from the United States, Italy and Spain. Nucleic acid was either cDNA or gDNA, and it came from T cells, B-cell-depleted T cells, or PBMCs.

Original processing notes: Reference gene primer amplification in the assay estimated nucleated cell counts. Assay used: immunoSEQ multiplex PCR; TCRdb lists only in-frame clones, some missing. D and trimming were read from the DNA, whereas the V and J calls and clone size are those reported in that table. The sample carries about 140,000 clones, 65% to 80% recorded once. The ends were cut back, 0 bases at V and 5 bases at J, with 15 bases in the middle. The CDR3 is 16 amino acids. Germline V gene lookup returns CDR1 SGHRS and CDR2 YFSETQ. The sequence was collected from a man in his sixties with acute or convalescent COVID-19. This rearrangement joins TRBV5-1 to TRBJ2-1, with a tentative D call TRBD2 (5 bases). The sample taken for sequencing was peripheral blood. DNA for the CDR3: TGCGCCAGCAGCTTGGGCGAGGGCAATTGGGACAATGAGCAGTTCTTC. It codes for CASSLGEGNWDNEQFF.